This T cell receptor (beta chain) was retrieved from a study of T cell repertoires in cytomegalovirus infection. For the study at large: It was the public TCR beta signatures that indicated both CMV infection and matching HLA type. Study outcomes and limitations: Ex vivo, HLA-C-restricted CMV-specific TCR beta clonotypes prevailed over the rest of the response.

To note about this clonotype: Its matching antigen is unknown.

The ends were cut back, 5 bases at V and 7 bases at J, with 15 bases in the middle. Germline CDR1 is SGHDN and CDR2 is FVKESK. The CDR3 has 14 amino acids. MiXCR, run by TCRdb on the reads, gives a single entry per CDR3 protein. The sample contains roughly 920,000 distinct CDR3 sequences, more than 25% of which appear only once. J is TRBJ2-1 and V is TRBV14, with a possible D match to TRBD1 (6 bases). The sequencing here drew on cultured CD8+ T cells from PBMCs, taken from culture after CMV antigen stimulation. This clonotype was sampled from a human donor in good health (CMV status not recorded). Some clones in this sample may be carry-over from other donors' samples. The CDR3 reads CASSKQGTWNEQFF. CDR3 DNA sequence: TGTGCCAGCAGCAAACAGGGTACGTGGAATGAGCAGTTCTTC.